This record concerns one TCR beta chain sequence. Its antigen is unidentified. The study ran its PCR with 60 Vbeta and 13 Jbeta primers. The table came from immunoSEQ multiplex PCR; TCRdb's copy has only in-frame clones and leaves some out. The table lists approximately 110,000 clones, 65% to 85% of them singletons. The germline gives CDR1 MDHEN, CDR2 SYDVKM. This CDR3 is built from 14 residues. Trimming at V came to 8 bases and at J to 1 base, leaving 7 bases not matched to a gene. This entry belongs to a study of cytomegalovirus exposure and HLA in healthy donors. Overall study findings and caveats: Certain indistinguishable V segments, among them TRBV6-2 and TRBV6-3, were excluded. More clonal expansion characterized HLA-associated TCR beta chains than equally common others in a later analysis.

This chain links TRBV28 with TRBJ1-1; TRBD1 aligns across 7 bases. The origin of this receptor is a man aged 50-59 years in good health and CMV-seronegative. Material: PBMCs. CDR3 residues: CASRTTGANTEAFF. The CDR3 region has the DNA TGTGCCAGCCGAACTACAGGGGCGAACACTGAAGCTTTCTTT.